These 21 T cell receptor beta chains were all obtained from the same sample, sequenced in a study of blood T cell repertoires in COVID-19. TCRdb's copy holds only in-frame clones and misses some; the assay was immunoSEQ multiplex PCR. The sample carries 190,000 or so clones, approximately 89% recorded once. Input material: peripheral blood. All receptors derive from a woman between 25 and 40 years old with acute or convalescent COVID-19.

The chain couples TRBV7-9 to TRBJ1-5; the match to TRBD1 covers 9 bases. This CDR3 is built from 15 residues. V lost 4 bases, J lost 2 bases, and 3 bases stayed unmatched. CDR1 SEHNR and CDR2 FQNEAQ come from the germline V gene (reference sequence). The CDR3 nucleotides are TGTGCCAGCAGCTGGGACAGGGCCGGCAATCAGCCCCAGCATTTT. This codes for CASSWDRAGNQPQHF. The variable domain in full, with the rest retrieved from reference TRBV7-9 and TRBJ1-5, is DTGVSQNPRHKITKRGQNVTFRCDPISEHNRLYWYRQTLGQGPEFLTYFQNEAQLEKSRLLSDRFSAERPKGSFSTLEIQRTEQGDSAMYLCASSWDRAGNQPQHFGDGTRLSIL.

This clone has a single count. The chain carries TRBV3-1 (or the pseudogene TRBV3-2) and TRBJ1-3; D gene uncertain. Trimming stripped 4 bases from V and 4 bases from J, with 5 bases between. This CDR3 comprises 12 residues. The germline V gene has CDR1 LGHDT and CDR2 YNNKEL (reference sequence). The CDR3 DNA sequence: TGTGCCAGCAGCCCCCGGGGAAACACCATATATTTT. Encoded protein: CASSPRGNTIYF.

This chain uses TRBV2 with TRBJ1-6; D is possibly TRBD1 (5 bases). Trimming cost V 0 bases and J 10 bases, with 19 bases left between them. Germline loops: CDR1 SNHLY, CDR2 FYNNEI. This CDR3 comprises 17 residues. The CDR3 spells CASSEARGGQGLSPLHF. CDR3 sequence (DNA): TGTGCCAGCAGTGAAGCGCGGGGAGGCCAGGGATTATCACCCCTCCACTTT.

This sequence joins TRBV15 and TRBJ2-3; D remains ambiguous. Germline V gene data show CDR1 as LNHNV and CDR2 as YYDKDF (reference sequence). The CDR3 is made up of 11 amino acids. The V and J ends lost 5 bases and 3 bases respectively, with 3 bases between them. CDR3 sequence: CATSQTDTQYF. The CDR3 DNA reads TGTGCCACCAGCCAAACAGATACGCAGTATTTT.

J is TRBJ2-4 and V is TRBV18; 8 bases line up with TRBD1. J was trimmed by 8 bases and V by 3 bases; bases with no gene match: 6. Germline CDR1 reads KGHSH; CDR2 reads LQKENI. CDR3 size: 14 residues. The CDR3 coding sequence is TGTGCCAGCTCACCTACAGGGGGGTCGGACATTCAGTACTTC. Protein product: CASSPTGGSDIQYF.

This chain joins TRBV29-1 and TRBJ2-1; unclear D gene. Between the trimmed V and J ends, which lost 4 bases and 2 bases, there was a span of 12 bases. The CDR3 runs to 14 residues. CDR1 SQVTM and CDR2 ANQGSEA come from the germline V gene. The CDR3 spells CSVGSPSPYNEQFF. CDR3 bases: TGCAGCGTTGGATCTCCTAGTCCCTACAATGAGCAGTTCTTC.

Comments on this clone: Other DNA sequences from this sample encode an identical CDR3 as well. In DNA, the CDR3 is TGTGCCAGCAGCCAAGAGTGGACAGAACAAGAGACCCAGTACTTC. It encodes CASSQEWTEQETQYF. V usage is TRBV4-2 and J usage is TRBJ2-5, with a weak D call TRBD1 (6 bases). Trimming took 0 bases from V and 2 from J, leaving 10 bases between them. The CDR3 covers 15 residues. Per the germline V gene, CDR1 is LGHNA and CDR2 is YNFKEQ.

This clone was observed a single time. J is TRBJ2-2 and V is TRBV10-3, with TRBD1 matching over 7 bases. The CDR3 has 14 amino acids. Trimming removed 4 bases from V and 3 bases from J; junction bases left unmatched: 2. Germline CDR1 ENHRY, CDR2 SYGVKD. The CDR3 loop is CAISGQGYTGELFF. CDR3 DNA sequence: TGTGCCATCAGTGGACAGGGATACACCGGGGAGCTGTTTTTT.

The CDR3 reads CASSIKRQVNEQFF. In DNA form, the CDR3 reads TGTGCCAGCAGTATCAAGCGACAGGTGAATGAGCAGTTCTTC. J is TRBJ2-1 and V is TRBV11-3; D might be TRBD1 (6 bases). The CDR3 is 14 amino acids. The V end lost 6 bases, the J end lost 7 bases, and 16 bases lay between the germline ends. The V gene's germline CDR1 is SGHNT and CDR2 YENEEA. Full variable domain (remainder filled in from reference TRBV11-3 and TRBJ2-1): EAGVVQSPRYKIIEKKQPVAFWCNPISGHNTLYWYLQNLGQGPELLIRYENEEAVDDSQLPKDRFSAERLKGVDSTLKIQPAELGDSAVYLCASSIKRQVNEQFFGPGTRLTVL.

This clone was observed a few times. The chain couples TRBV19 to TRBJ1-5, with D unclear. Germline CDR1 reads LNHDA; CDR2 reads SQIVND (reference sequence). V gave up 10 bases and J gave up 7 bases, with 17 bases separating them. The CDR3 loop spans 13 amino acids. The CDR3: CATATAMRQPQHF. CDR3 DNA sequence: TGTGCCACCGCGACGGCGATGAGGCAGCCCCAGCATTTT.

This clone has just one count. CDR3 sequence: CASSLQDRGQDTQYF. The CDR3, as DNA: TGTGCCAGCAGCTTGCAGGACAGGGGGCAAGATACGCAGTATTTT. The chain uses TRBV5-4 and TRBJ2-3, with 11 bases identical to TRBD1. The junction had 3 bases not matched to a gene; V was cut back by 1 base and J by 5 bases. Germline V CDR1 and CDR2: SGHNT, YYREEE (reference sequence). This CDR3 spans 15 amino acids.

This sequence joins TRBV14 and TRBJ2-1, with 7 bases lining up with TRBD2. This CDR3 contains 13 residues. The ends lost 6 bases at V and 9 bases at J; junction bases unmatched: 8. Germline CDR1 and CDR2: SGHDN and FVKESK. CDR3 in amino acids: CASRPLAVGEQFF. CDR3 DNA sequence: TGTGCCAGCAGACCTCTAGCGGTGGGTGAGCAGTTCTTC.

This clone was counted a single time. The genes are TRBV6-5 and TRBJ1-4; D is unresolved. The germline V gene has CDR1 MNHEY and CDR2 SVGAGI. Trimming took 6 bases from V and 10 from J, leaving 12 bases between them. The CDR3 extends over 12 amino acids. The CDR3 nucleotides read TGTGCCAGCAGCCTAGGAGAGGGAAAACTGTTTTTT. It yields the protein CASSLGEGKLFF.

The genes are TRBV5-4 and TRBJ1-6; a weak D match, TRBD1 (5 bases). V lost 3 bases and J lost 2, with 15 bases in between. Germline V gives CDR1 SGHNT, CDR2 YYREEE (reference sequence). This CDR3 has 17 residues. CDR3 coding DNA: TGTGCCAGCAGCTCAACGGGCTCAGGGACCTATAATTCACCCCTCCACTTT. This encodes CASSSTGSGTYNSPLHF. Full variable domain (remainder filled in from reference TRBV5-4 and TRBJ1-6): ETGVTQSPTHLIKTRGQQVTLRCSSQSGHNTVSWYQQALGQGPQFIFQYYREEENGRGNFPPRFSGLQFPNYSSELNVNALELDDSALYLCASSSTGSGTYNSPLHFGNGTRLTVT.

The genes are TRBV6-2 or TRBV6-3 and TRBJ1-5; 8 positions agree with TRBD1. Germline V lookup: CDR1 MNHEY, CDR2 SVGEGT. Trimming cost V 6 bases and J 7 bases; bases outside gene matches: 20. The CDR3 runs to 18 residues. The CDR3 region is CASSPLRDRTRLGQPQHF. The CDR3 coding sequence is TGTGCCAGCAGCCCTCTCAGGGACAGGACTAGGTTAGGACAGCCCCAGCATTTT.

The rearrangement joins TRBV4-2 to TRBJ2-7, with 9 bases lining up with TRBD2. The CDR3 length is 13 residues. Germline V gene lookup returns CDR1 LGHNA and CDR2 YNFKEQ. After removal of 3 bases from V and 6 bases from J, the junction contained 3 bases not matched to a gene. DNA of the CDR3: TGTGCCAGCAGCCAGACTAGCGGATTCGAGCAGTACTTC. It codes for CASSQTSGFEQYF.

This chain's CDR3 is CASSSRWGMHEQFF. The CDR3 coding sequence is TGTGCCAGCAGCTCTCGGTGGGGCATGCATGAGCAGTTCTTC. The gene calls are TRBV7-2 and TRBJ2-1; possible D gene TRBD1, 5 bases. CDR1 and CDR2 from the germline V gene are SGHTA and FQGNSA. The CDR3 is made up of 14 amino acids. With 4 bases removed from V and 8 bases from J, the gap between germline ends came to 15 bases.

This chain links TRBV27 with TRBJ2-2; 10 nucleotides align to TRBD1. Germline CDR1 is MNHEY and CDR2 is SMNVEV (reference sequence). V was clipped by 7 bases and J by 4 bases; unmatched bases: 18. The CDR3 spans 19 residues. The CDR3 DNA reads TGTGCCAGCATGCGGGACAGGGGCCCTGGGCTAGAGAGCACCGGGGAGCTGTTTTTT. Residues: CASMRDRGPGLESTGELFF.

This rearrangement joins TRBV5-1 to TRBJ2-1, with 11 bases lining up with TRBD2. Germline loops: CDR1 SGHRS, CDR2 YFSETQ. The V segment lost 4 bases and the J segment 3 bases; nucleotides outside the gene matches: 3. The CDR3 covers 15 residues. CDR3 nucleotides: TGCGCCAGCAGCGTCGGGACTAGCGGCTACAATGAGCAGTTCTTC. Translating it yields CASSVGTSGYNEQFF.

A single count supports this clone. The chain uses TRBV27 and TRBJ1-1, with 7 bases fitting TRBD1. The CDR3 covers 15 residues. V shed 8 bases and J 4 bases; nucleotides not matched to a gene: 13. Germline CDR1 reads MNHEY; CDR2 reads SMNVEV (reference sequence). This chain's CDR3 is CASRGWAGGSTEAFF. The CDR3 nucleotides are TGTGCCAGCCGGGGCTGGGCAGGGGGTAGCACTGAAGCTTTCTTT.

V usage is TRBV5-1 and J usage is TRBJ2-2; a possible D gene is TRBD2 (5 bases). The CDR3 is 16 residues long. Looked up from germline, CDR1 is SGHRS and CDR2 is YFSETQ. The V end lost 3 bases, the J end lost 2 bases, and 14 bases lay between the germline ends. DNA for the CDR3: TGCGCCAGCAGCTCCCTACGCCGGGAAAACACCGGGGAGCTGTTTTTT. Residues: CASSSLRRENTGELFF.